This T cell receptor beta chain was sequenced in a study of breast tumors, draining lymph nodes, adjacent tissues. CDR1 is DFQATT and CDR2 is SNEGSKA in the germline V gene (reference sequence). The CDR3 covers 14 residues. Trimming removed 5 bases at V and 2 bases at J, with 13 bases between. Study conclusions and caveats: Most tumor T cells seemingly derive from lymph node, then expand in tumor. Tumors had less TCR diversity than lymph nodes, more than nontumor tissue.

Note on this clonotype: The antigen remains unidentified.

TCRdb independently ran MiXCR on the multiplex PCR reads; one entry per CDR3 protein. The sample gives about 19,000 distinct CDR3 sequences, around two fifths of which show up once; about 20% is in the top ten. This sequence originates from a female donor with breast cancer. Some clones in this sample may be carry-over from other donors' samples. The V gene is TRBV20-1, the J gene TRBJ2-1, with D perhaps TRBD2 (6 bases). What was sequenced was breast tumor tissue. CDR3 nucleotides: TGCAGTGCTCAACGGGAGTTGGCCTACAATGAGCAGTTCTTC. It specifies CSAQRELAYNEQFF.